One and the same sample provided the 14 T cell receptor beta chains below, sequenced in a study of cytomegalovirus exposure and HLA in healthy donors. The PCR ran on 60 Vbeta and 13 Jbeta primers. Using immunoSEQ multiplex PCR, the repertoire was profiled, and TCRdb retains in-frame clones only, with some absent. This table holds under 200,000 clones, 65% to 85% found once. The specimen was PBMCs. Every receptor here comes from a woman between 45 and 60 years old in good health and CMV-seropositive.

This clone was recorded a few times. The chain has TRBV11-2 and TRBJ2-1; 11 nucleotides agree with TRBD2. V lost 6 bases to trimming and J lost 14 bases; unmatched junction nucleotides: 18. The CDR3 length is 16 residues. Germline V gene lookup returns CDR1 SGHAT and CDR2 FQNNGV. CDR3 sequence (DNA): TGTGCCAGCAGGGTGACAGGGGCTACCTTAGCGGGGGGGGAGTTCTTC. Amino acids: CASRVTGATLAGGEFF.

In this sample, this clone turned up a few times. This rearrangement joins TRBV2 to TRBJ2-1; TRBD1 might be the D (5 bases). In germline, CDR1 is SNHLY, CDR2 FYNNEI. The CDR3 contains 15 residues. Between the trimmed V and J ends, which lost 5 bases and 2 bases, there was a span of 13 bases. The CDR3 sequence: CASSLQGPPYNEQFF. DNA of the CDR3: TGTGCCAGCAGTCTTCAGGGCCCCCCCTACAATGAGCAGTTCTTC.

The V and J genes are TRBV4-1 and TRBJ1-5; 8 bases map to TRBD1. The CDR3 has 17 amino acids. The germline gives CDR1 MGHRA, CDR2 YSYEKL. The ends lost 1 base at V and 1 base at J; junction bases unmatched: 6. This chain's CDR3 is CASSQAPWTGSNQPQHF. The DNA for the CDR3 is TGCGCCAGCAGCCAAGCCCCCTGGACAGGGAGCAATCAGCCCCAGCATTTT.

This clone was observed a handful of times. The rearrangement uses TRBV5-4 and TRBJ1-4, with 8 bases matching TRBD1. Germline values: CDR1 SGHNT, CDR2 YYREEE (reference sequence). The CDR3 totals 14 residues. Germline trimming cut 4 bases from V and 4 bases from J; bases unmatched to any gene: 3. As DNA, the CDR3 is TGTGCCAGCAGCCCACAGGGGGGTAATGAAAAACTGTTTTTT. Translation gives CASSPQGGNEKLFF.

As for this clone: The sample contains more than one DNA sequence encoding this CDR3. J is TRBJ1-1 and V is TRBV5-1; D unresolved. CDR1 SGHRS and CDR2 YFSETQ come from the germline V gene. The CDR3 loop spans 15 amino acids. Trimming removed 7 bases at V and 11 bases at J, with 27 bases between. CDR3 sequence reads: CASPLGYRKPFEAFF. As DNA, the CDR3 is TGCGCCAGCCCCCTGGGCTACCGGAAACCCTTTGAGGCTTTCTTT.

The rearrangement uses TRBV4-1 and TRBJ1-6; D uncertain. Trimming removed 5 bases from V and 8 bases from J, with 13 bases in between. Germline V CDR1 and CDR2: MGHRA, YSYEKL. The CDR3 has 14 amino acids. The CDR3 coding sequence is TGCGCCAGCAGCAGAAGAACGAGTGATTCACCCCTCCACTTT. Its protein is CASSRRTSDSPLHF.

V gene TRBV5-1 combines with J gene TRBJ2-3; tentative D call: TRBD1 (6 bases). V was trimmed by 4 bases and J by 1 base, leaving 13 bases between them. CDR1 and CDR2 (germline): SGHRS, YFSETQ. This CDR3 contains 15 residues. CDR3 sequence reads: CASSPQGLRTDTQYF. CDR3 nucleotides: TGCGCCAGCAGCCCACAGGGCCTACGCACAGATACGCAGTATTTT. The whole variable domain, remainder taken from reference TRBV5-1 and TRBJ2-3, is KAGVTQTPRYLIKTRGQQVTLSCSPISGHRSVSWYQQTPGQGLQFLFEYFSETQRNKGNFPGRFSGRQFSNSRSEMNVSTLELGDSALYLCASSPQGLRTDTQYFGPGTRLTVL.

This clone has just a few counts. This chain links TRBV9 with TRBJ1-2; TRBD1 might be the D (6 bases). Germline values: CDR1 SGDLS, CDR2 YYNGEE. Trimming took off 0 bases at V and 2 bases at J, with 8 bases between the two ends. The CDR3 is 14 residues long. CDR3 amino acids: CASSVDRVNYGYTF. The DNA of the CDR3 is TGTGCCAGCAGCGTAGACAGGGTAAACTATGGCTACACCTTC.

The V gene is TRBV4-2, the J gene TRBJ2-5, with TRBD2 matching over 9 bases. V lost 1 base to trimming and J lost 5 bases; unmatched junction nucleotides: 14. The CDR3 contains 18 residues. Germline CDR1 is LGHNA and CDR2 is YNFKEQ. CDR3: CASSQALAGQKGGETQYF. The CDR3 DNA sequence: TGTGCCAGCAGCCAAGCTCTAGCGGGGCAAAAAGGTGGGGAGACCCAGTACTTC.

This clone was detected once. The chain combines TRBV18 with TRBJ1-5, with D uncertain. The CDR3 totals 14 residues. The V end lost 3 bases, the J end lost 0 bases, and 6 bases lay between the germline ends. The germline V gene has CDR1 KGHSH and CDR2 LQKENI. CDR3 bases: TGTGCCAGCTCACCGAGTATTAGCAATCAGCCCCAGCATTTT. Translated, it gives CASSPSISNQPQHF.

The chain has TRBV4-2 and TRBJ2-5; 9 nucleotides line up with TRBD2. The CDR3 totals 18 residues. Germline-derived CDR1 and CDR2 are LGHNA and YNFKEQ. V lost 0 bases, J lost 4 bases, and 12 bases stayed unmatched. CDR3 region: CASSQEFAAGGPLETQYF. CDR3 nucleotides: TGTGCCAGCAGCCAAGAGTTCGCGGCGGGGGGGCCACTAGAGACCCAGTACTTC.

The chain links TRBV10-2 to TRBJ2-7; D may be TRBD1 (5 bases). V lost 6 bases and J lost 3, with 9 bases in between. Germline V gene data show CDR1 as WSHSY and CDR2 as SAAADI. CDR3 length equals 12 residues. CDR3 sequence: CASRERGYEQYF. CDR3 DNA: TGCGCCAGCAGGGAAAGGGGCTACGAGCAGTACTTC.

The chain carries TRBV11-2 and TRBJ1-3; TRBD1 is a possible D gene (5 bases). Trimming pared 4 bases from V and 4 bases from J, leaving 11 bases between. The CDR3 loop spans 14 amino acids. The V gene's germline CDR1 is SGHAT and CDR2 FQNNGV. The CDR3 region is CASSYQGRGNTIYF. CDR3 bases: TGTGCCAGCAGCTACCAGGGCAGAGGAAACACCATATATTTT.

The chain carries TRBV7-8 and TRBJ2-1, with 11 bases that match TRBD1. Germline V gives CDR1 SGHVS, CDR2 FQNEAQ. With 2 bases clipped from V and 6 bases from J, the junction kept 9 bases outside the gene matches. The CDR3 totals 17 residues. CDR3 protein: CASSLIIYGTGGNEQFF. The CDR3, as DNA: TGTGCCAGCAGCTTAATCATCTACGGGACAGGGGGCAATGAGCAGTTCTTC.